This is a list of T cell receptor beta chains from one sample in a study of blood T cells in healthy people across ages. MiXCR, applied by TCRdb to the 5' RACE reads, yields one record per CDR3 protein. This table has roughly 1,100,000 distinct CDR3 sequences, under 30% appearing once. This sample was shared with a second study, whose subject was T cells of mothers and their children.

Sequenced input: blood. The origin of the receptors is a girl aged 2 to 10 in good health. Each CDR3 is given without its conserved first and last residue. The size field is filled for only some rows; it gives once, few, many or a size class.

J,size,V,CDR3
TRBJ2-5,few,TRBV9,ASNSGDRGRRETQY
TRBJ2-5,-,TRBV3-1,ASSQEPSSQETQY
TRBJ2-5,few,TRBV20-1,SASERILGTQY
TRBJ1-6,few,TRBV20-1,SAADARSSYNSPLH
TRBJ1-1,few,TRBV28,ASSLSLGGSTEAF
TRBJ2-2,few,TRBV3-1,ASSQSRRGGELF
TRBJ2-2,-,TRBV10-3,AISELARTGELF
TRBJ1-2,-,TRBV20-1,SASGRESYGYT
TRBJ2-5,-,TRBV12-3/TRBV12-4,ASRKYREETQY
-,-,TRBV20-1,SATQGVEQY
TRBJ2-3,-,TRBV4-2,ASSQRGPLTDTQY